Each of the 24 T cell receptor beta chains below was sequenced from the same sample in a study of CDR3 diversity in severe acne (dated by TCRdb to between 2018 and 2020). To prepare the library, PCR was applied. Data came from an Illumina HiSeq 2000. The raw public data were reprocessed by TCRdb itself: fastp quality trimming at Q25, MiXCR clonotype calling, in-frame beta chains only. CDR3 protein duplicates are merged, each entry listing the most common genes and DNA. This sample lists 97,000 or so distinct CDR3 sequences; about half were detected once. About an eighth of the sample belongs to the ten largest clones. Sequencing was done on a sample of blood. These receptors all come from a male donor with acne.

The chain employs TRBV13 and TRBJ2-7; TRBD2 might be the D (6 bases). Germline-derived CDR1 and CDR2 are PRHDT and FYEKMQ (reference sequence). Trimming cost V 4 bases and J 3 bases, with 13 bases left between them. The CDR3 covers 14 residues. CDR3 DNA sequence: TGTGCCAGCAGCTCCAGCGGGTCTGGCTACGAGCAGTACTTC. This translates into CASSSSGSGYEQYF.

This rearrangement joins TRBV20-1 to TRBJ2-7, with 7 positions matching TRBD2. The germline gives CDR1 DFQATT, CDR2 SNEGSKA (reference sequence). Trimming removed 5 bases from V and 1 base from J; junction bases left unmatched: 8. This CDR3 contains 14 residues. DNA for the CDR3: TGCAGTGCTGGCGACTCGGGAGGTTCCTACGAGCAGTACTTC. It encodes CSAGDSGGSYEQYF.

This clonotype is medium-sized. This chain joins TRBV20-1 and TRBJ1-4, with D possibly TRBD1 on 6 matching bases. Per the germline V gene, CDR1 is DFQATT and CDR2 is SNEGSKA (reference sequence). This CDR3 comprises 13 residues. The V end lost 3 bases, the J end lost 6 bases, and 11 bases lay between the germline ends. The CDR3 DNA is TGCAGTGCTAGGACGGGGGGCGATGAAAAACTGTTTTTT. It encodes CSARTGGDEKLFF.

The table lists this clonotype with a few counts. The chain employs TRBV29-1 and TRBJ2-6; TRBD1 matches 7 bases. V trimming: 2 bases; J trimming: 2 bases; junction bases outside the gene matches: 3. CDR3 length: 15 amino acids. Germline CDR1 reads SQVTM; CDR2 reads ANQGSEA. This chain's CDR3 is CSVEQTGAGANVLTF. The CDR3 DNA reads as TGCAGCGTTGAACAAACAGGGGCTGGGGCCAACGTCCTGACTTTC.

The chain joins TRBV6-2 or TRBV6-3 to TRBJ2-5, with D tentatively TRBD1 (6 bases). CDR1 and CDR2 from the germline V gene are MNHEY and SVGEGT. The CDR3 is 14 residues long. The germline V and J ends were trimmed by 5 bases and 1 base, with 11 bases remaining between them. DNA of the CDR3: TGTGCCAGCAGTAACTTGGACAGCCAAGAGACCCAGTACTTC. Its protein product is CASSNLDSQETQYF.

This rearrangement joins TRBV9 to TRBJ2-3; D gene unclear. This CDR3 is built from 13 residues. V lost 2 bases and J lost 7, with 11 bases in between. CDR1 SGDLS and CDR2 YYNGEE come from the germline V gene. CDR3 residues: CASSVSRPNTQYF. CDR3 sequence (DNA): TGTGCCAGCAGCGTTTCCAGACCGAATACGCAGTATTTT.

At least ten counts were recorded for this clonotype. The gene calls are TRBV11-2 and TRBJ1-2; possibly TRBD1 for D (5 bases). Germline V gene data show CDR1 as SGHAT and CDR2 as FQNNGV. The CDR3 consists of 15 residues. With 0 bases removed from V and 4 bases from J, the gap between germline ends came to 12 bases. The CDR3 DNA reads TGTGCCAGCAGCTTAGATCCGACGGGACCCTATGGCTACACCTTC. It specifies CASSLDPTGPYGYTF. The whole variable domain, filled in from reference TRBV11-2 and TRBJ1-2, reads EAGVAQSPRYKIIEKRQSVAFWCNPISGHATLYWYQQILGQGPKLLIQFQNNGVVDDSQLPKDRFSAERLKGVDSTLKIQPAKLEDSAVYLCASSLDPTGPYGYTFGSGTRLTVV.

V gene TRBV2 combines with J gene TRBJ1-1; D gene uncertain. Looked up from germline, CDR1 is SNHLY and CDR2 is FYNNEI. Trimming stripped 5 bases from V and 3 bases from J, with 10 bases between. The CDR3 runs to 13 residues. Here the CDR3 DNA reads TGTGCCAGCAGTCCCTCACTTGACACTGAAGCTTTCTTT. It codes for CASSPSLDTEAFF.

The sample holds one count of this clonotype. The rearrangement uses TRBV20-1 and TRBJ2-2, with TRBD1 identical over 9 bases. This CDR3 has 13 amino acids. With 2 bases clipped from V and 7 bases from J, the junction kept 2 bases outside the gene matches. The germline gives CDR1 DFQATT, CDR2 SNEGSKA (reference sequence). CDR3 sequence reads: CSARLTGGGELFF. CDR3 in DNA: TGCAGTGCTAGATTGACAGGGGGCGGGGAGCTGTTTTTT.

This clonotype has a handful of counts. The V and J genes are TRBV29-1 and TRBJ2-2; 10 nucleotides match TRBD2. The germline V gene encodes CDR1 SQVTM and CDR2 ANQGSEA. This CDR3 has 14 residues. V lost 7 bases to trimming and J lost 3 bases; unmatched junction nucleotides: 5. Here the CDR3 reads CSAGLAVHTGELFF. CDR3 nucleotides: TGCAGCGCCGGACTAGCGGTGCACACCGGGGAGCTGTTTTTT.

This clonotype has a single count. It may be a read error: a sequence one base away is much more abundant. V is TRBV19 and J is TRBJ2-1; D gene unclear. Germline V gene lookup returns CDR1 LNHDA and CDR2 SQIVND (reference sequence). The CDR3 covers 11 residues. The CDR3, as DNA: TGTGCCAGTAGTATTGGGATTGAGCAGCTCTTC. It specifies CASSIGIEQLF.

V gene TRBV25-1 combines with J gene TRBJ1-3, with TRBD1 identical over 8 bases. CDR1 MGHDK and CDR2 SYGVNS come from the germline V gene. This CDR3 comprises 15 residues. Trimming at V came to 5 bases and at J to 4 bases, leaving 7 bases not matched to a gene. The CDR3 is CASSLIGTGGNTIYF. Here the CDR3 DNA reads TGTGCCAGCAGTTTAATCGGGACAGGAGGAAACACCATATATTTT.

This clonotype rates as large. The CDR3 DNA follows: TGTGCCAGCAGCCACGGGACTTCCGAGCAGTACTTC. The encoded protein is CASSHGTSEQYF. The chain couples TRBV13 to TRBJ2-7, with a weak D call TRBD2 (6 bases). The V end was cut by 5 bases, the J end by 6 bases, with 11 bases between. Germline lookup yields CDR1 PRHDT and CDR2 FYEKMQ (reference sequence). The length of the CDR3 is 12 residues.

Many counts were recorded for this clonotype. V usage is TRBV6-5 and J usage is TRBJ2-1; 7 bases match TRBD1. Germline V gene lookup returns CDR1 MNHEY and CDR2 SVGAGI. With V trimmed by 2 bases and J by 8 bases, 3 bases remained unmatched. The CDR3 sequence is 13 residues long. The CDR3 here is CASSYRGRDEQFF. As DNA, the CDR3 is TGTGCCAGCAGTTACAGGGGGCGGGATGAGCAGTTCTTC.

The chain's CDR3 is CASSHGLGQLIYEQYF. The DNA of the CDR3 is TGCGCCAGCAGCCACGGATTGGGACAGCTTATCTACGAGCAGTACTTC. The chain combines TRBV4-3 with TRBJ2-7, with 7 bases matching TRBD1. The CDR3 is 16 residues long. Losses at the gene ends were 3 bases for V and 3 bases for J; bases not matched to a gene: 11. CDR1 LGHNA and CDR2 YSLEER come from the germline V gene.

This clonotype was observed many times. V is TRBV30 and J is TRBJ1-1; D not resolved. The CDR3 is 15 amino acids. Trimming pared 2 bases from V and 1 base from J, leaving 14 bases between. Germline assignment: CDR1 GTSNPN and CDR2 SVGIG (reference sequence). CDR3 in DNA: TGTGCCTGGAGTATCTTTGGGGTCGGGAACACTGAAGCTTTCTTT. It encodes CAWSIFGVGNTEAFF.

The chain carries TRBV2 and TRBJ2-5; D is unresolved. Germline loops: CDR1 SNHLY, CDR2 FYNNEI. Trimming shortened V by 4 bases and J by 9 bases, and 9 bases separated the two germline ends. This CDR3 has 11 residues. CDR3: CASSGQSSQYF. For the CDR3, the DNA is TGTGCCAGCAGTGGGCAGTCTTCCCAGTACTTC.

V gene TRBV2 combines with J gene TRBJ2-3; maybe TRBD2 (5 bases). Germline values: CDR1 SNHLY, CDR2 FYNNEI. V dropped 9 bases and J dropped 0 bases, with 13 bases sitting between them. CDR3 length equals 14 residues. In nucleotides, the CDR3 is TGTGCCAGTCTTAAGCGGATAAGCACAGATACGCAGTATTTT. Its translation is CASLKRISTDTQYF.

The sample holds many counts of this clonotype. This chain joins TRBV12-3 or TRBV12-4 and TRBJ2-5, with D tentatively TRBD1 (6 bases). The CDR3 length is 14 residues. Trimming pared 5 bases from V and 7 bases from J, leaving 17 bases between. In DNA form, the CDR3 reads TGTGCCAGCAGTCCCACAGGGTTGAAAGGGACCCAGTACTTC. This codes for CASSPTGLKGTQYF.

This clonotype was seen more than once but under ten times. The V gene is TRBV27, the J gene TRBJ2-7, with 7 bases that match TRBD2. The V gene end was trimmed by 0 bases and the J gene end by 0 bases; junction bases not matched to a gene: 2. The CDR3 spans 15 residues. The germline V gene has CDR1 MNHEY and CDR2 SMNVEV (reference sequence). CDR3 in amino acids: CASSLSRGSSYEQYF. DNA of the CDR3: TGTGCCAGCAGTTTATCACGCGGGAGCTCCTACGAGCAGTACTTC.

This clonotype has a handful of counts. One base away lies a much larger clone, so this may be a sequencing read error. The chain has TRBV11-3 and TRBJ2-1; D possibly matches TRBD1 or TRBD2 (5 bases each). V gave up 6 bases and J gave up 10 bases, with 19 bases separating them. CDR1 and CDR2 (germline): SGHNT, YENEEA. The CDR3 is 14 residues long. Written as DNA, the CDR3 is TGTGCCAGCAGTCTTCCGGGACCGCGATTCGAGCAGTTCTTC. It specifies CASSLPGPRFEQFF.

The chain employs TRBV18 and TRBJ1-2, with D possibly being TRBD1 (6 bases). There are 16 residues in the CDR3. V was shortened by 1 base and J by 2 bases, with 14 bases between the two germline ends. CDR1 is KGHSH and CDR2 is LQKENI in the germline V gene. The CDR3, as DNA: TGTGCCAGCTCACCACGGACAGCTCAATCGAACTATGGCTACACCTTC. This codes for CASSPRTAQSNYGYTF. Based on the CDR3 plus reference TRBV18 and TRBJ1-2, the full variable domain is NAGVMQNPRHLVRRRGQEARLRCSPMKGHSHVYWYRQLPEEGLKFMVYLQKENIIDESGMPKERFSAEFPKEGPSILRIQQVVRGDSAAYFCASSPRTAQSNYGYTFGSGTRLTVV.

The chain is built from TRBV15 and TRBJ1-2; D gene uncertain. With 10 bases removed from V and 2 bases from J, the gap between germline ends came to 14 bases. The CDR3 covers 13 residues. CDR1 and CDR2 from the germline V gene are LNHNV and YYDKDF (reference sequence). CDR3 in amino acids: CASSSTDNYGYTF. The CDR3 DNA follows: TGTGCCAGCAGTTCAACGGACAACTATGGCTACACCTTC.

This clonotype was recorded many times. This rearrangement joins TRBV2 to TRBJ2-1; possibly TRBD1 for D (6 bases). Germline V CDR1 and CDR2: SNHLY, FYNNEI. V was pared by 7 bases and J by 6 bases, with 13 bases between. The CDR3 is 13 residues long. CDR3 coding DNA: TGTGCCAGCACCAGTACAGGGTTCAATGAGCAGTTCTTC. Its protein product is CASTSTGFNEQFF.